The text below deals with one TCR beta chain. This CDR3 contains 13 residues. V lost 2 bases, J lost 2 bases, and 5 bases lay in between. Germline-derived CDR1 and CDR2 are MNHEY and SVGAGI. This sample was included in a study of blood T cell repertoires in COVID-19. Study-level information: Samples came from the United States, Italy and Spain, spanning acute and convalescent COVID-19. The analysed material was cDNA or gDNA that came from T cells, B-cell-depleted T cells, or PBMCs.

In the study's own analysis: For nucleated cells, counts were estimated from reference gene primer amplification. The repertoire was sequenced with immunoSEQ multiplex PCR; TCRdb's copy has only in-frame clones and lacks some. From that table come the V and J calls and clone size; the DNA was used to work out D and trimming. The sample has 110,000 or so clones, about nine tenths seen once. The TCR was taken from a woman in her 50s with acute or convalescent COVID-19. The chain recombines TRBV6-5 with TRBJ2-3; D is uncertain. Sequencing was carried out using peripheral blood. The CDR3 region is CASSYTITDTQYF. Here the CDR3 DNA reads TGTGCCAGCAGTTACACTATCACAGATACGCAGTATTTT.